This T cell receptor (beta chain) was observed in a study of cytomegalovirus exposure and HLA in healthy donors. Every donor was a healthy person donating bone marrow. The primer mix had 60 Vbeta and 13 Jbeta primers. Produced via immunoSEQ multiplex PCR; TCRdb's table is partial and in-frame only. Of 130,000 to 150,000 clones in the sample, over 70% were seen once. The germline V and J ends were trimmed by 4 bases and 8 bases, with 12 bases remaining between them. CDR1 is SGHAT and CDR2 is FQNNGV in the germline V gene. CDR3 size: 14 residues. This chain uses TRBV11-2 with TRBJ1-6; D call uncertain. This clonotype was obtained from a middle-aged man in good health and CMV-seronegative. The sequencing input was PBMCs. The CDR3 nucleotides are TGTGCCAGCAGCTCCCGGGTGGGAGATTCACCCCTCCACTTT. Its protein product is CASSSRVGDSPLHF.